The present entry profiles one T cell receptor (beta chain) with its context. This sample was included in a study of cytomegalovirus exposure and HLA in healthy donors. The PCR made use of 60 Vbeta and 13 Jbeta primers. Clones were read by immunoSEQ multiplex PCR, and TCRdb kept only the in-frame ones, dropping some. The table shows over 150,000 clones, with around 80% occurring only once. Samples came from healthy bone marrow donors. V was clipped by 6 bases and J by 3 bases; unmatched bases: 9. The CDR3 is made up of 17 amino acids. Looked up from germline, CDR1 is SNHLY and CDR2 is FYNNEI. The rearrangement links TRBV2 to TRBJ2-6, with 9 bases identical to TRBD1. Sequencing input: PBMCs. The receptor was isolated from a woman aged 60-75 years in good health and CMV-seropositive. The CDR3 region is CASRETGGAFGANVLTF. In nucleotides, the CDR3 is TGTGCCAGCAGAGAGACAGGGGGTGCTTTTGGGGCCAACGTCCTGACTTTC.